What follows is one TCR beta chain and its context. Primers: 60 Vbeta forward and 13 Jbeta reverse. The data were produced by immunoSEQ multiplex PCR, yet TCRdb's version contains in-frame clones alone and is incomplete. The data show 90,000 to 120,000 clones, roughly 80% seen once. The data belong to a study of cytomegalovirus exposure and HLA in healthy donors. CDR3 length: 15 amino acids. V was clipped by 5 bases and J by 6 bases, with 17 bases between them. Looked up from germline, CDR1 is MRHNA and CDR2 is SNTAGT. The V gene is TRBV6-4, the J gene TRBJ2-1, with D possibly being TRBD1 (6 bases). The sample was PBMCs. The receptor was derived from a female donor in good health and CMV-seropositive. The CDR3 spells CASSLTGTNTNEQFF. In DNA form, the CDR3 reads TGTGCCAGCAGTTTAACCGGGACAAACACCAATGAGCAGTTCTTC.